The subject of this entry is one T cell receptor beta chain. V dropped 2 bases and J dropped 6; count of bases not matched to a gene: 1. Germline V gives CDR1 SGHRS, CDR2 YFSETQ. The CDR3 totals 12 residues. This entry belongs to a study of blood T cell repertoires in COVID-19. Study-level information: Sites in the United States, Italy and Spain provided acute and convalescent COVID-19 samples. From T cells, B-cell-depleted T cells, or PBMCs came the material, which was cDNA or gDNA.

In the source study's methods: Researchers report that nucleated cell counts were estimated from reference gene primer amplification. Produced via immunoSEQ multiplex PCR; TCRdb's table is partial and in-frame only. That table gives V, J and clone size, and the DNA gave D and trimming. The table shows some 53,000 clones, with around 86% occurring only once. This TCR was sampled from a man aged 65-85 years with acute or convalescent COVID-19. The J gene is TRBJ2-7, the V gene TRBV5-1, with 8 bases matching TRBD1. The sequenced material came from peripheral blood. CDR3 DNA: TGCGCCAGCAGCTTCGACAGGGGCGAGCAGTACTTC. Protein: CASSFDRGEQYF. Looking up the rest from reference TRBV5-1 and TRBJ2-7 gives the full variable domain: KAGVTQTPRYLIKTRGQQVTLSCSPISGHRSVSWYQQTPGQGLQFLFEYFSETQRNKGNFPGRFSGRQFSNSRSEMNVSTLELGDSALYLCASSFDRGEQYFGPGTRLTVT.